This T cell receptor beta chain was captured by sequencing in a study of OX40 agonist ivuxolimab in advanced cancers. The overall study: Ivuxolimab, which is an agonistic anti-OX40 (CD134) antibody, was administered to the patients.

CDR3 length: 13 residues. Trimming took 4 bases from V and 4 from J, leaving 10 bases between them. Germline assignment: CDR1 SGHTA and CDR2 FQGNSA. Profiling relied on immunoSEQ multiplex PCR, and the TCRdb table lists in-frame clones only, not all of them. The sample has roughly 80,000 clones, 85% seen once; the top ten hold approximately 0.61%. The rearrangement uses TRBV7-2 and TRBJ1-1; TRBD1 is a possible D gene (5 bases). The sequence was obtained from an adult with an advanced solid tumor such as melanoma, head and neck, liver or kidney cancer. Material: CD4+ or CD8+ T cells sorted from blood, obtained in a trial of the OX40 agonist ivuxolimab. CDR3 sequence reads: CASSSGWGTEAFF. DNA of the CDR3: TGTGCCAGCAGCTCAGGGTGGGGCACTGAAGCTTTCTTT.